Shown below are 22 T cell receptor beta chains from a single sample sequenced in a study of T cells in Graves' hyperthyroidism and ophthalmopathy. TCR beta CDR3 regions were amplified from RNA transcripts. Researchers ran a first-round RT-PCR on the TCR CDR3 using the HTBI primer set. Using its own MiXCR run on the multiplex PCR reads, TCRdb lists one record per CDR3 protein. The top ten hold 30% to 40% of the sample, which has hundreds of thousands of distinct CDR3 sequences, under 25% seen once. The sequenced material came from blood. Receptors were obtained from a man aged 30 to 39 with Graves' ophthalmopathy.

The J gene is TRBJ2-7, the V gene TRBV4-1; D not certain. Germline CDR1 and CDR2: MGHRA and YSYEKL. V shed 0 bases and J shed 0 bases, with 6 bases lying between them. The CDR3 is made up of 14 amino acids. For the CDR3, the DNA is TGCGCCAGCAGCCAAGATGACCACTCCTACGAGCAGTACTTC. It codes for CASSQDDHSYEQYF.

This clonotype was detected a few times. The rearrangement links TRBV20-1 to TRBJ2-3; D gene uncertain. CDR1 DFQATT and CDR2 SNEGSKA come from the germline V gene (reference sequence). V lost 0 bases and J lost 2, with 9 bases in between. The CDR3 has 14 amino acids. The CDR3 protein is CSARESRNTDTQYF. CDR3 nucleotide sequence: TGCAGTGCTAGAGAATCGCGGAACACAGATACGCAGTATTTT.

This clonotype was recorded a few times. This rearrangement joins TRBV30 to TRBJ2-7; 9 nucleotides agree with TRBD1. The V gene's germline CDR1 is GTSNPN and CDR2 SVGIG (reference sequence). The CDR3 runs 16 residues. V lost 0 bases and J lost 4; bases outside the gene matches: 10. CDR3 sequence: CAWSVWGTGKGYEQYF. CDR3 bases: TGTGCCTGGAGTGTATGGGGGACAGGGAAGGGTTACGAGCAGTACTTC.

The J gene is TRBJ2-1, the V gene TRBV15; 8 nucleotides match TRBD2. CDR3 size: 16 residues. Germline loops: CDR1 LNHNV, CDR2 YYDKDF (reference sequence). With 3 bases clipped from V and 3 bases from J, the junction kept 7 bases outside the gene matches. The CDR3 reads CATSRTHGGGYNEQFF. The DNA for the CDR3 is TGTGCCACCAGCAGGACCCACGGGGGGGGCTACAATGAGCAGTTCTTC.

There are a few counts of this clonotype. The chain is built from TRBV5-8 and TRBJ1-5; D is uncertain. The length of the CDR3 is 14 residues. Trimming cost V 2 bases and J 3 bases, with 9 bases left between them. The germline V gene encodes CDR1 SGHTS and CDR2 YDEGEE. The CDR3: CASSLDVINQPQHF. CDR3 DNA sequence: TGTGCCAGCAGCTTAGATGTCATCAATCAGCCCCAGCATTTT.

This clonotype was counted only a few times. V usage is TRBV6-1 and J usage is TRBJ1-1, with D possibly being TRBD1 (6 bases). CDR1 and CDR2 from the germline V gene are MNHNS and SASEGT. Trimming removed 4 bases at V and 4 bases at J, with 13 bases between. The CDR3 is 14 residues long. CDR3 sequence: CASSVQGRVTEAFF. The CDR3 bases are TGTGCCAGCAGTGTTCAGGGGAGGGTCACTGAAGCTTTCTTT.

This clonotype was detected only a few times. The CDR3 here is CAWRNSGSTDTQYF. In DNA form, the CDR3 reads TGTGCCTGGAGAAACAGCGGGAGCACAGATACGCAGTATTTT. The chain employs TRBV30 and TRBJ2-3; TRBD2 might be the D (6 bases). CDR3 size: 14 residues. Germline V gene data show CDR1 as GTSNPN and CDR2 as SVGIG (reference sequence). V lost 3 bases, J lost 0 bases, and 10 bases lay in between.

With regard to this clonotype: The junction and the germline gene differ at one end; a read error may be behind it. The chain couples TRBV6-4 to TRBJ2-2; TRBD2 matches at 8 bases. CDR1 MRHNA and CDR2 SNTAGT come from the germline V gene. This CDR3 is 15 amino acids long. CDR3 DNA: TGTGCCAGCAGTTACTCTAGCGGGCTGGGGGGGGAGCTGTTTTTT. Translated, it gives CASSYSSGLGGELFF.

This clonotype turned up a few times. The J gene is TRBJ2-1, the V gene TRBV5-1; TRBD1 matches 12 bases. This CDR3 comprises 16 residues. Trimming removed 1 base from V and 8 bases from J; junction bases left unmatched: 7. Germline V CDR1 and CDR2: SGHRS, YFSETQ. This CDR3 reads CASSLRPGQGADEQFF. The CDR3 DNA reads as TGCGCCAGCAGCTTGAGGCCGGGACAGGGGGCCGATGAGCAGTTCTTC. Combining the CDR3 with reference TRBV5-1 and TRBJ2-1 gives the whole variable domain KAGVTQTPRYLIKTRGQQVTLSCSPISGHRSVSWYQQTPGQGLQFLFEYFSETQRNKGNFPGRFSGRQFSNSRSEMNVSTLELGDSALYLCASSLRPGQGADEQFFGPGTRLTVL.

This clonotype has more than one count but fewer than ten. The DNA of the CDR3 is TGCGCCAGCAGCTTGGAGGGGCTCACTGAAGCTTTCTTT. It codes for CASSLEGLTEAFF. The rearrangement links TRBV5-1 to TRBJ1-1; maybe TRBD1 (5 bases). The CDR3 is 13 residues long. V lost 0 bases to trimming and J lost 4 bases, with 7 bases between them. From germline, CDR1 is SGHRS and CDR2 YFSETQ.

The chain has TRBV29-1 and TRBJ2-7, with 8 bases aligning to TRBD1. J lost 0 bases, V lost 5 bases, and 9 bases had no gene match. This CDR3 region has 15 residues. Germline V gene data show CDR1 as SQVTM and CDR2 as ANQGSEA. The CDR3 loop reads CSVPLRDRLSYEQYF. In nucleotides, the CDR3 is TGCAGCGTTCCCCTTCGGGACAGGCTCTCCTACGAGCAGTACTTC.

This sequence joins TRBV6-5 and TRBJ2-7; 8 nucleotides align to TRBD1. The CDR3 contains 13 residues. V dropped 1 base and J dropped 4; count of bases not matched to a gene: 0. Looked up from germline, CDR1 is MNHEY and CDR2 is SVGAGI. CDR3 nucleotides: TGTGCCAGCAGTTACTACAGGGGGTACGAGCAGTACTTC. It translates to CASSYYRGYEQYF.

This clonotype has just a few counts. CDR3 sequence: CASRFGLAGDNEQFF. DNA for the CDR3: TGTGCCAGCAGGTTCGGGCTAGCGGGAGATAATGAGCAGTTCTTC. V and J are TRBV5-6 and TRBJ2-1, with TRBD2 matching 10 bases. This CDR3 has 15 residues. The trim removed 5 bases at V and 7 bases at J, leaving 9 bases unmatched. Germline V CDR1 and CDR2: SGHDT, YYEEEE. Supplemented by reference TRBV5-6 and TRBJ2-1, the full variable domain reads DAGVTQSPTHLIKTRGQQVTLRCSPKSGHDTVSWYQQALGQGPQFIFQYYEEEERQRGNFPDRFSGHQFPNYSSELNVNALLLGDSALYLCASRFGLAGDNEQFFGPGTRLTVL.

This chain links TRBV20-1 with TRBJ2-1; 8 positions agree with TRBD2. V shed 0 bases, J shed 8 bases, and the junction held 6 bases outside the gene matches. In germline, CDR1 is DFQATT, CDR2 SNEGSKA (reference sequence). The CDR3 loop spans 14 amino acids. CDR3 amino acids: CSAREATSVYEQFF. Here the CDR3 DNA reads TGCAGTGCTAGAGAAGCGACTAGCGTCTATGAGCAGTTCTTC.

The gene calls are TRBV20-1 and TRBJ2-1; 10 bases map to TRBD1. This CDR3 is built from 15 residues. CDR1 is DFQATT, CDR2 SNEGSKA, per germline (reference sequence). The junction had 5 bases not matched to a gene; V was cut back by 0 bases and J by 6 bases. The CDR3 sequence is CSARDRDRGGNEQFF. In DNA, the CDR3 is TGCAGTGCTAGAGATCGGGACAGGGGAGGCAATGAGCAGTTCTTC.

This clonotype was seen a few times. Sequence at one end of the junction differs from germline and may be a read error. The chain employs TRBV13 and TRBJ2-7; 9 positions agree with TRBD2. Looked up from germline, CDR1 is PRHDT and CDR2 is FYEKMQ (reference sequence). The CDR3 length is 14 residues. The CDR3 loop is CASSLLAGVPEQYF. CDR3 sequence (DNA): TGCGCCAGCAGCTTGTTAGCGGGAGTTCCCGAGCAGTACTTC.

In its sample, this clonotype was seen a few times. The rearrangement uses TRBV2 and TRBJ2-7, with D tentatively TRBD1 or TRBD2 (5 bases each). V lost 6 bases and J 3 bases, leaving 9 bases between the germline ends. Germline V gene sequence: CDR1 SNHLY, CDR2 FYNNEI. The CDR3 covers 12 residues. CDR3 amino acids: CASRGDVYEQYF. In DNA form, the CDR3 reads TGTGCCAGCAGGGGGGACGTCTACGAGCAGTACTTC.

The rearrangement links TRBV14 to TRBJ1-4; 7 bases align to TRBD1. This CDR3 is 16 amino acids long. J lost 6 bases, V lost 0 bases, and 7 bases had no gene match. Looked up from germline, CDR1 is SGHDN and CDR2 is FVKESK. In nucleotides, the CDR3 is TGTGCCAGCAGCCAAGAAGAAGAGACAGGGTATGAAAAACTGTTTTTT. It specifies CASSQEEETGYEKLFF. The variable domain in full, completed from reference TRBV14 and TRBJ1-4, reads EAGVTQFPSHSVIEKGQTVTLRCDPISGHDNLYWYRRVMGKEIKFLLHFVKESKQDESGMPNNRFLAERTGGTYSTLKVQPAELEDSGVYFCASSQEEETGYEKLFFGSGTQLSVL.

This clonotype was seen at least ten times. This chain uses TRBV5-1 with TRBJ1-1; no clear D. This CDR3 has 15 residues. The V end lost 1 base, the J end lost 4 bases, and 14 bases lay between the germline ends. Germline V gene data show CDR1 as SGHRS and CDR2 as YFSETQ. The CDR3 DNA is TGCGCCAGCAGCTTGTCATTGGACGGAGGCACTGAAGCTTTCTTT. Amino acid sequence: CASSLSLDGGTEAFF.

This clonotype was counted between two and nine times. The V call is TRBV20-1, the J call TRBJ2-1; D not resolved. This CDR3 is built from 13 residues. Germline V gene data show CDR1 as DFQATT and CDR2 as SNEGSKA (reference sequence). Between the trimmed V and J ends, which lost 6 bases and 0 bases, there was a span of 9 bases. CDR3 protein: CSAIASSYNEQFF. The CDR3 nucleotides are TGCAGTGCCATAGCTAGCTCCTACAATGAGCAGTTCTTC.

At least ten counts were recorded for this clonotype. The CDR3 DNA reads as TGTGCCAGCAGCTTAACGGGACAGGGTGGCGAGCAGTACTTC. Amino acid sequence: CASSLTGQGGEQYF. This chain connects TRBV7-3 to TRBJ2-7; 9 bases agree with TRBD1. J gave up 6 bases and V 0 bases, and 3 bases lay outside the gene matches. There are 14 residues in the CDR3. The germline V gene has CDR1 SGHTA and CDR2 FQGTGA. The variable domain in full, with the rest retrieved from reference TRBV7-3 and TRBJ2-7, is GAGVSQTPSNKVTEKGKYVELRCDPISGHTALYWYRQSLGQGPEFLIYFQGTGAADDSGLPNDRFFAVRPEGSVSTLKIQRTERGDSAVYLCASSLTGQGGEQYFGPGTRLTVT.

V and J are TRBV7-2 and TRBJ1-4; the D gene is possibly TRBD1 (5 bases). The CDR3 length is 18 residues. Per the germline V gene, CDR1 is SGHTA and CDR2 is FQGNSA. Trimming took 3 bases from V and 4 from J, leaving 21 bases between them. CDR3 protein: CASSFWSPRVGNNEKLFF. The CDR3 DNA reads TGTGCCAGCAGCTTTTGGTCCCCCAGGGTAGGAAATAATGAAAAACTGTTTTTT.